What follows are 18 T cell receptor beta chains derived from one specimen sequenced in a study of neurological immune-mediated disorders (dated by TCRdb to between 2019 and 2020). Preparation of the library involved 5' RACE. The reads were generated on an Illumina HiSeq 2500. TCRdb's own reprocessing of the public reads used fastp at Q25 and MiXCR and kept productive beta chains. Rows are combined by CDR3 protein, so each entry shows the most common genes and DNA. A total of tens of thousands of distinct CDR3 sequences appear in this sample, 13% to 15% of them only once. Approximately 30% of the sample rests with the top ten. The sequenced sample consisted of PBMCs. These receptors all stem from a woman between 45 and 65 years old with HTLV-1-associated myelopathy (HAM/TSP).

Worth noting for this clonotype: Germline is not matched at one junction end, which may reflect a read error. This rearrangement joins TRBV7-2 to TRBJ2-1; D is uncertain. CDR3 length equals 13 residues. Germline V gene lookup returns CDR1 SGHTA and CDR2 FQGNSA. CDR3 protein: CASSFCRNNAQFF. The CDR3 nucleotides read TGTGCCAGCAGCTTTTGCAGAAACAATGCGCAGTTCTTC.

In this sample, this clonotype turned up many times. The CDR3 loop is CASRFFGVRGLGQKAFF. CDR3 DNA: TGTGCCAGCAGGTTCTTTGGAGTTCGGGGTTTGGGACAGAAAGCTTTCTTT. The chain uses TRBV12-3 or TRBV12-4 and TRBJ1-1, with 7 nucleotides matching TRBD1. The CDR3 length is 17 residues. J was trimmed by 9 bases and V by 6 bases; bases with no gene match: 22.

This clonotype was observed at least ten times. The chain is built from TRBV2 and TRBJ2-5; 12 positions match TRBD2. CDR3 size: 17 residues. V lost 6 bases to trimming and J lost 1 base; unmatched junction nucleotides: 9. CDR1 and CDR2 (germline): SNHLY, FYNNEI. The CDR3 DNA reads TGTGCCAGCAGCGTCCCAGCTAGCGGGGGGGCCCAAGAGACCCAGTACTTC. Its translation is CASSVPASGGAQETQYF. The full variable domain, in which reference TRBV2 and TRBJ2-5 provide the parts outside the CDR3, is EPEVTQTPSHQVTQMGQEVILRCVPISNHLYFYWYRQILGQKVEFLVSFYNNEISEKSEIFDDQFSVERPDGSNFTLKIRSTKLEDSAMYFCASSVPASGGAQETQYFGPGTRLLVL.

This clonotype was counted many times. Here the CDR3 reads CSAKRPQGSYGYTF. The DNA of the CDR3 is TGCAGTGCCAAACGACCACAGGGTTCCTATGGCTACACCTTC. This chain uses TRBV20-1 with TRBJ1-2; TRBD1 might be the D (6 bases). This CDR3 spans 14 amino acids. Germline V lookup: CDR1 DFQATT, CDR2 SNEGSKA (reference sequence). V was pared by 6 bases and J by 4 bases, with 18 bases between.

This clonotype was observed many times. The V and J genes are TRBV29-1 and TRBJ1-5, with D possibly matching TRBD1 (5 bases). The CDR3 spans 11 residues. Germline V gene sequence: CDR1 SQVTM, CDR2 ANQGSEA. Trimming cost V 4 bases and J 6 bases, with 7 bases left between them. DNA of the CDR3: TGCAGCGTTGGGGGGAGTCAGCCCCAGCATTTT. This codes for CSVGGSQPQHF.

This clonotype was detected many times. The V call is TRBV4-3, the J call TRBJ1-3, with no clear D. This CDR3 is built from 18 residues. Germline V lookup: CDR1 LGHNA, CDR2 YSLEER. Trimming took off 0 bases at V and 7 bases at J, with 22 bases between the two ends. The CDR3 here is CASSQDMGLWAGGNTIYF. CDR3 DNA: TGCGCCAGCAGCCAAGATATGGGCCTTTGGGCAGGAGGGAACACCATATATTTT.

This clonotype was observed many times. The chain has TRBV10-2 and TRBJ2-5, with TRBD2 matching 8 bases. V gave up 8 bases and J gave up 0 bases; unmatched junction bases: 8. Germline V CDR1 and CDR2: WSHSY, SAAADI. This CDR3 is built from 15 residues. CDR3 nucleotides: TGCGCCAGCGGGGAAGCTAGCGGGTACCAAGAGACCCAGTACTTC. It encodes CASGEASGYQETQYF.

This clonotype showed up many times. This chain joins TRBV3-1 and TRBJ2-4; D not certain. V was clipped by 3 bases and J by 5 bases, with 8 bases between them. The length of the CDR3 is 13 residues. Germline V gene sequence: CDR1 LGHDT, CDR2 YNNKEL (reference sequence). The DNA of the CDR3 is TGTGCCAGCAGCCAGGGTCGGGAAAACATTCAGTACTTC. It translates to CASSQGRENIQYF.

This clonotype was seen at least ten times. The V call is TRBV7-2, the J call TRBJ1-4; no firm D call. CDR1 is SGHTA, CDR2 FQGNSA, per germline. The CDR3 consists of 13 residues. V lost 1 base and J lost 5, with 5 bases in between. The CDR3 DNA sequence: TGTGCCAGCAGCTTAGAATTGAATGAAAAACTGTTTTTT. It yields the protein CASSLELNEKLFF.

At least ten counts were recorded for this clonotype. The rearrangement uses TRBV7-8 and TRBJ1-4, with D perhaps matching TRBD1 (6 bases). CDR3 size: 14 residues. The V gene lost 5 bases and the J gene lost 4 bases, with 11 bases spanning the gap. Germline V gives CDR1 SGHVS, CDR2 FQNEAQ. Written as DNA, the CDR3 is TGTGCCAGCAGCCGCGACAGGCTTAATGAAAAACTGTTTTTT. It yields the protein CASSRDRLNEKLFF.

This clonotype was picked up a small number of times. This chain's CDR3 is CASSVQQGGSNEQFF. The CDR3, as DNA: TGTGCCAGCTCTGTCCAGCAAGGGGGTAGTAATGAGCAGTTCTTC. The V call is TRBV18, the J call TRBJ2-1; D is perhaps TRBD1 (6 bases). CDR1 KGHSH and CDR2 LQKENI come from the germline V gene. CDR3 length: 15 amino acids. Trimming cost V 6 bases and J 7 bases, with 19 bases left between them.

J is TRBJ1-1 and V is TRBV3-1; D not certain. The germline V gene has CDR1 LGHDT and CDR2 YNNKEL (reference sequence). The CDR3 spans 15 residues. Between the trimmed V and J ends, which lost 4 bases and 4 bases, there was a span of 16 bases. CDR3 in DNA: TGTGCCAGCAGCCCCCCACGGTTGGGATCCACTGAAGCTTTCTTT. Translated: CASSPPRLGSTEAFF.

This clonotype was seen ten or more times. J is TRBJ2-2 and V is TRBV20-1; 7 nucleotides agree with TRBD1. Germline V CDR1 and CDR2: DFQATT, SNEGSKA (reference sequence). This CDR3 contains 15 residues. V shed 0 bases, J shed 4 bases, and the junction held 5 bases outside the gene matches. This CDR3 reads CSARDPTGVTGELFF. The DNA of the CDR3 is TGCAGTGCTAGAGATCCCACAGGGGTCACCGGGGAGCTGTTTTTT.

The table lists this clonotype with many counts. J is TRBJ1-2 and V is TRBV12-3 or TRBV12-4, with D tentatively TRBD1 (5 bases). V lost 7 bases and J lost 7, with 16 bases in between. The CDR3 sequence is 13 residues long. CDR3 DNA: TGTGCCAGCACGGGACGGGACTGGGGTGGCTACACCTTC. Its protein product is CASTGRDWGGYTF.

This chain links TRBV4-3 with TRBJ2-1, with TRBD2 matching 8 bases. This CDR3 spans 16 amino acids. Looked up from germline, CDR1 is LGHNA and CDR2 is YSLEER. Losses at the gene ends were 0 bases for V and 3 bases for J; bases not matched to a gene: 4. CDR3 region: CASSQDLAGFYNEQFF. Written as DNA, the CDR3 is TGCGCCAGCAGCCAAGATTTAGCGGGGTTCTACAATGAGCAGTTCTTC.

This clonotype was observed many times. CDR3 coding DNA: TGCAGTGCTAGCGGCAATTGGGGAGCTTTCTTT. Residues: CSASGNWGAFF. The chain joins TRBV20-1 to TRBJ1-1, with D hard to call. From germline, CDR1 is DFQATT and CDR2 SNEGSKA (reference sequence). The CDR3 covers 11 residues. V lost 3 bases and J lost 10, with 12 bases in between.

The table lists this clonotype with many counts. This chain connects TRBV5-1 to TRBJ2-3; D unclear. Trimming cost V 0 bases and J 2 bases, with 7 bases left between them. This CDR3 contains 14 residues. In germline, CDR1 is SGHRS, CDR2 YFSETQ. CDR3 DNA sequence: TGCGCCAGCAGCTTGGGGCGGAACACAGATACGCAGTATTTT. This codes for CASSLGRNTDTQYF.

Remarks on this clonotype: An end of the junction does not agree with germline; a read error may underlie this. V is TRBV7-9 and J is TRBJ2-5, with D perhaps TRBD2 (5 bases). Germline CDR1 and CDR2: SEHNR and FQNEAQ (reference sequence). The CDR3 loop spans 14 amino acids. Here the CDR3 DNA reads TGTGTCAGCAGCCCCCGAGGGATTGGAGAGACGCAGTACTTC. Its translation: CVSSPRGIGETQYF.